This passage covers 19 T cell receptor beta chains from one sample sequenced in a study of blood T cell repertoires in COVID-19. Profiling relied on immunoSEQ multiplex PCR, and the TCRdb table lists in-frame clones only, not all of them. Counted here are 100,000 or so clones, over 75% occurring once; the ten biggest clones make up under 7.5%. The sample taken for sequencing was peripheral blood. These receptors originate from a woman between 55 and 75 years old with acute or convalescent COVID-19.

V gene TRBV4-1 combines with J gene TRBJ1-4; D ambiguous. The CDR3 has 15 residues. The V end lost 0 bases, the J end lost 7 bases, and 12 bases lay between the germline ends. From germline, CDR1 is MGHRA and CDR2 YSYEKL. The CDR3: CASSQEVARGEKLFF. Written as DNA, the CDR3 is TGCGCCAGCAGCCAAGAGGTCGCGCGAGGTGAAAAACTGTTTTTT.

In regard to this clone: Relative to the germline gene, one junction end is altered; a read error may explain this. The chain has TRBV13 and TRBJ2-7; 7 bases agree with TRBD2. The germline CDR1 and CDR2 sequences are PRHDT and FYEKMQ (reference sequence). CDR3 length: 12 amino acids. The CDR3 is CASSSAPGGGDF. The CDR3, as DNA: TGTGCCAGCAGCTCGGCTCCGGGGGGAGGTGATTTC.

The rearrangement uses TRBV7-2 and TRBJ1-4, with unresolved D. The CDR3 length is 16 residues. Looked up from germline, CDR1 is SGHTA and CDR2 is FQGNSA. V lost 1 base, J lost 7 bases, and 16 bases lay in between. CDR3 sequence reads: CASSLGQGRRGEKLFF. CDR3 nucleotides: TGTGCCAGCAGCTTAGGGCAAGGCAGGCGGGGTGAAAAACTGTTTTTT.

This clone was seen just once. The chain is built from TRBV5-1 and TRBJ1-1; 8 bases agree with TRBD1. V was pared by 0 bases and J by 1 base, with 8 bases of the junction left unmatched. This CDR3 has 17 residues. Germline lookup yields CDR1 SGHRS and CDR2 YFSETQ. CDR3: CASSLGLTGARNTEAFF. CDR3 nucleotides: TGCGCCAGCAGCTTGGGCCTGACAGGGGCAAGGAACACTGAAGCTTTCTTT.

This clone was picked up one time. V and J are TRBV2 and TRBJ2-7; 9 positions match TRBD2. The CDR3 runs 16 residues. After removal of 2 bases from V and 0 bases from J, the junction contained 5 bases not matched to a gene. Germline CDR1 and CDR2: SNHLY and FYNNEI. The CDR3 loop reads CASSERVAGDSYEQYF. The CDR3 bases are TGTGCCAGCAGTGAAAGGGTAGCGGGAGACTCCTACGAGCAGTACTTC. Complete variable domain (other parts from reference TRBV2 and TRBJ2-7): EPEVTQTPSHQVTQMGQEVILRCVPISNHLYFYWYRQILGQKVEFLVSFYNNEISEKSEIFDDQFSVERPDGSNFTLKIRSTKLEDSAMYFCASSERVAGDSYEQYFGPGTRLTVT.

The rearrangement joins TRBV24-1 to TRBJ2-5; D is undetermined. The CDR3 covers 11 residues. V was trimmed by 4 bases and J by 5 bases, leaving 4 bases between them. In germline, CDR1 is KGHDR, CDR2 SFDVKD. The CDR3 bases are TGTGCCACCAGTGACCGGGAGACCCAGTACTTC. This codes for CATSDRETQYF.

This clone was recorded a few times. The genes are TRBV27 and TRBJ1-6; no clear D gene. The V end lost 8 bases, the J end lost 0 bases, and 11 bases lay between the germline ends. Germline values: CDR1 MNHEY, CDR2 SMNVEV (reference sequence). This CDR3 is built from 15 residues. CDR3 DNA sequence: TGTGCCAGCGGTAGGAGCGGCTCCTATAATTCACCCCTCCACTTT. It is translated as CASGRSGSYNSPLHF.

The V and J genes are TRBV24-1 and TRBJ1-2; tentatively, D is TRBD1 (5 bases). Trimming took 4 bases from V and 3 from J, leaving 11 bases between them. Germline values: CDR1 KGHDR, CDR2 SFDVKD. The CDR3 loop spans 14 amino acids. The chain's CDR3 is CATSDRAKDYGYTF. The CDR3 DNA follows: TGTGCCACCAGTGACAGGGCGAAGGACTATGGCTACACCTTC.

The gene calls are TRBV6-6 and TRBJ1-4; 8 bases map to TRBD1. In germline, CDR1 is MNHNY, CDR2 SVGAGI (reference sequence). The CDR3 totals 14 residues. J gave up 11 bases and V 6 bases, and 11 bases lay outside the gene matches. DNA of the CDR3: TGTGCCAGCAGCCCCGGACAGGGCATGGTGAAACTGTTTTTT. The encoded protein is CASSPGQGMVKLFF.

This chain connects TRBV9 to TRBJ2-5; 7 nucleotides agree with TRBD1. CDR1 is SGDLS and CDR2 is YYNGEE in the germline V gene. CDR3 length: 15 amino acids. Trimming cost V 4 bases and J 2 bases; bases outside gene matches: 8. CDR3 DNA sequence: TGTGCCAGCAGCAAGACAGGGATCGCGCAAGAGACCCAGTACTTC. It codes for CASSKTGIAQETQYF.

This clone was seen more than once but under ten times. The J gene is TRBJ2-1, the V gene TRBV19; TRBD2 aligns across 8 bases. Trimming at V came to 8 bases and at J to 7 bases, leaving 13 bases not matched to a gene. This CDR3 is 15 amino acids long. Germline CDR1 is LNHDA and CDR2 is SQIVND (reference sequence). The CDR3 protein is CASLSGSASRNEQFF. CDR3 coding DNA: TGTGCCAGTTTGAGCGGGAGCGCTTCGCGGAATGAGCAGTTCTTC.

J is TRBJ2-1 and V is TRBV9; possible D gene TRBD2, 6 bases. The CDR3 has 15 amino acids. Germline CDR1 is SGDLS and CDR2 is YYNGEE. The V and J ends lost 0 bases and 5 bases respectively, with 12 bases between them. The CDR3 DNA reads as TGTGCCAGCAGCGTAGCAGGTAGCGGAGACAATGAGCAGTTCTTC. Translating gives CASSVAGSGDNEQFF.

The table lists this clone with a count of one. This rearrangement joins TRBV6-1 to TRBJ1-1; D might be TRBD1 (6 bases). The CDR3 loop spans 18 amino acids. The germline V and J ends were trimmed by 4 bases and 1 base, with 22 bases remaining between them. Looked up from germline, CDR1 is MNHNS and CDR2 is SASEGT. CDR3 sequence (DNA): TGTGCCAGCAGTGCGGCAAGGCGACAGGCGTTATCGAACACTGAAGCTTTCTTT. Translated, it gives CASSAARRQALSNTEAFF.

The gene calls are TRBV9 and TRBJ2-7; 8 positions agree with TRBD1. J gave up 7 bases and V 3 bases, and 6 bases lay outside the gene matches. The CDR3 covers 13 residues. Germline V gene lookup returns CDR1 SGDLS and CDR2 YYNGEE. DNA for the CDR3: TGTGCCAGCAGCGACGACAGGGGTGGGGAGCAGTACTTC. Protein product: CASSDDRGGEQYF.

The rearrangement links TRBV24-1 to TRBJ2-2; D uncertain. This CDR3 comprises 13 residues. Looked up from germline, CDR1 is KGHDR and CDR2 is SFDVKD. Trimming removed 9 bases from V and 1 base from J, with 8 bases in between. For the CDR3, the DNA is TGTGCCACCTCGCCAGGGAACACCGGGGAGCTGTTTTTT. Protein: CATSPGNTGELFF.

This chain uses TRBV5-4 with TRBJ2-7; D possibly corresponds to TRBD2 (7 bases). Trimming removed 0 bases from V and 1 base from J, with 11 bases in between. Germline-derived CDR1 and CDR2 are SGHNT and YYREEE (reference sequence). The CDR3 length is 15 residues. This chain's CDR3 is CASSLEGGRSYEQYF. In DNA form, the CDR3 reads TGTGCCAGCAGCTTGGAGGGGGGGAGATCCTACGAGCAGTACTTC.

The CDR3 region has the DNA TGTGCCAGTAGTAGACACCGGGACAGGGGACGAGAATACAATGAGCAGTTCTTC. Amino acids: CASSRHRDRGREYNEQFF. J is TRBJ2-1 and V is TRBV19; 10 bases agree with TRBD1. The ends lost 4 bases at V and 4 bases at J; junction bases unmatched: 13. This CDR3 has 18 amino acids. CDR1 is LNHDA, CDR2 SQIVND, per germline (reference sequence). Based on the CDR3 plus reference TRBV19 and TRBJ2-1, the full variable domain is DGGITQSPKYLFRKEGQNVTLSCEQNLNHDAMYWYRQDPGQGLRLIYYSQIVNDFQKGDIAEGYSVSREKKESFPLTVTSAQKNPTAFYLCASSRHRDRGREYNEQFFGPGTRLTVL.

The CDR3 DNA follows: TGTGCCAGCAGCTTAACAGGGGTGAATGAGCAGTTCTTC. Translation gives CASSLTGVNEQFF. The chain is built from TRBV11-3 and TRBJ2-1; 7 bases agree with TRBD1. This CDR3 comprises 13 residues. Germline-derived CDR1 and CDR2 are SGHNT and YENEEA. The ends lost 2 bases at V and 7 bases at J; junction bases unmatched: 2.

The table lists this clone with a count of one. CDR3 coding DNA: TGTGCCAGCAGCCCCCCGGGACTAGCATTTGAGCAGTTCTTC. Amino acids: CASSPPGLAFEQFF. The chain joins TRBV7-9 to TRBJ2-1, with TRBD2 matching over 9 bases. V shed 5 bases, J shed 9 bases, and the junction held 8 bases outside the gene matches. The CDR3 is made up of 14 amino acids. Per germline, CDR1 SEHNR and CDR2 FQNEAQ (reference sequence).